This TCR beta chain was captured by sequencing in a study of identical twins. This clonotype was seen at least ten times. V was shortened by 5 bases and J by 5 bases, with 10 bases between the two germline ends. This CDR3 contains 12 residues. Via MiXCR, TCRdb re-called the 5' RACE reads, giving one row per CDR3 protein. The data show approximately 230,000 distinct CDR3 sequences, around 15% seen once. Among all donors, each was a healthy Caucasian. The sequenced sample was memory (CD45RO+) T cells sorted from blood. This clonotype was sampled from a woman under 30 in good health. V gene TRBV12-3 or TRBV12-4 combines with J gene TRBJ2-7; tentative D call: TRBD2 (5 bases). The CDR3, as DNA: TGTGCCAGCAGTCGAAAAGCGGACGAGCAGTACTTC. Its protein is CASSRKADEQYF.